The clone carrying this T cell receptor (beta chain) was observed at least ten times. V was clipped by 1 base and J by 2 bases; unmatched bases: 7. CDR1 and CDR2 from the germline V gene are SGHKS and YYEKEE (reference sequence). The CDR3 totals 16 residues. MiXCR was run by TCRdb on the RT-PCR reads, yielding one entry per CDR3 protein. The sample carries 650,000 to 800,000 distinct CDR3 sequences, 13% to 15% recorded once. Sequencing was carried out using memory CD4+ T cells from blood. The source of this sequence is a female donor in good health, serving as a healthy control. The chain is built from TRBV5-5 and TRBJ2-5; 8 positions match TRBD1. CDR3 in DNA: TGTGCCAGCAGCTTGTCTTTAGGGACAGGACAAGAGACCCAGTACTTC. This translates into CASSLSLGTGQETQYF. The full variable domain, completed using reference TRBV5-5 and TRBJ2-5, is DAGVTQSPTHLIKTRGQQVTLRCSPISGHKSVSWYQQVLGQGPQFIFQYYEKEERGRGNFPDRFSARQFPNYSSELNVNALLLGDSALYLCASSLSLGTGQETQYFGPGTRLLVL.